Listed here is a single T cell receptor (beta chain). The data originate from a study of blood T cell repertoires in COVID-19. V shed 8 bases, J shed 2 bases, and the junction held 9 bases outside the gene matches. The CDR3 extends over 15 amino acids. CDR1 KGHDR and CDR2 SFDVKD come from the germline V gene. Original data processing: Reference gene primer amplification gave estimated nucleated cell counts. The table came from immunoSEQ multiplex PCR; TCRdb's copy has only in-frame clones and leaves some out. V and J calls and clone size are copied from that table; D and trimming were computed from the DNA. The table lists fewer than 250,000 clones, 80% to 90% of them singletons. Recovered status in Cohort 3 required two negative PCRs, clearance, or symptom resolution.

The clonotype originates from a woman aged 18-29 years who had recovered from COVID-19. The sample taken for sequencing was PBMCs or T cells enriched from blood (not recorded which). The chain uses TRBV24-1 and TRBJ2-3; TRBD2 aligns across 7 bases. The CDR3 nucleotides read TGTGCCACCAAACAAGGACTAGACAACACAGATACGCAGTATTTT. It is translated as CATKQGLDNTDTQYF.